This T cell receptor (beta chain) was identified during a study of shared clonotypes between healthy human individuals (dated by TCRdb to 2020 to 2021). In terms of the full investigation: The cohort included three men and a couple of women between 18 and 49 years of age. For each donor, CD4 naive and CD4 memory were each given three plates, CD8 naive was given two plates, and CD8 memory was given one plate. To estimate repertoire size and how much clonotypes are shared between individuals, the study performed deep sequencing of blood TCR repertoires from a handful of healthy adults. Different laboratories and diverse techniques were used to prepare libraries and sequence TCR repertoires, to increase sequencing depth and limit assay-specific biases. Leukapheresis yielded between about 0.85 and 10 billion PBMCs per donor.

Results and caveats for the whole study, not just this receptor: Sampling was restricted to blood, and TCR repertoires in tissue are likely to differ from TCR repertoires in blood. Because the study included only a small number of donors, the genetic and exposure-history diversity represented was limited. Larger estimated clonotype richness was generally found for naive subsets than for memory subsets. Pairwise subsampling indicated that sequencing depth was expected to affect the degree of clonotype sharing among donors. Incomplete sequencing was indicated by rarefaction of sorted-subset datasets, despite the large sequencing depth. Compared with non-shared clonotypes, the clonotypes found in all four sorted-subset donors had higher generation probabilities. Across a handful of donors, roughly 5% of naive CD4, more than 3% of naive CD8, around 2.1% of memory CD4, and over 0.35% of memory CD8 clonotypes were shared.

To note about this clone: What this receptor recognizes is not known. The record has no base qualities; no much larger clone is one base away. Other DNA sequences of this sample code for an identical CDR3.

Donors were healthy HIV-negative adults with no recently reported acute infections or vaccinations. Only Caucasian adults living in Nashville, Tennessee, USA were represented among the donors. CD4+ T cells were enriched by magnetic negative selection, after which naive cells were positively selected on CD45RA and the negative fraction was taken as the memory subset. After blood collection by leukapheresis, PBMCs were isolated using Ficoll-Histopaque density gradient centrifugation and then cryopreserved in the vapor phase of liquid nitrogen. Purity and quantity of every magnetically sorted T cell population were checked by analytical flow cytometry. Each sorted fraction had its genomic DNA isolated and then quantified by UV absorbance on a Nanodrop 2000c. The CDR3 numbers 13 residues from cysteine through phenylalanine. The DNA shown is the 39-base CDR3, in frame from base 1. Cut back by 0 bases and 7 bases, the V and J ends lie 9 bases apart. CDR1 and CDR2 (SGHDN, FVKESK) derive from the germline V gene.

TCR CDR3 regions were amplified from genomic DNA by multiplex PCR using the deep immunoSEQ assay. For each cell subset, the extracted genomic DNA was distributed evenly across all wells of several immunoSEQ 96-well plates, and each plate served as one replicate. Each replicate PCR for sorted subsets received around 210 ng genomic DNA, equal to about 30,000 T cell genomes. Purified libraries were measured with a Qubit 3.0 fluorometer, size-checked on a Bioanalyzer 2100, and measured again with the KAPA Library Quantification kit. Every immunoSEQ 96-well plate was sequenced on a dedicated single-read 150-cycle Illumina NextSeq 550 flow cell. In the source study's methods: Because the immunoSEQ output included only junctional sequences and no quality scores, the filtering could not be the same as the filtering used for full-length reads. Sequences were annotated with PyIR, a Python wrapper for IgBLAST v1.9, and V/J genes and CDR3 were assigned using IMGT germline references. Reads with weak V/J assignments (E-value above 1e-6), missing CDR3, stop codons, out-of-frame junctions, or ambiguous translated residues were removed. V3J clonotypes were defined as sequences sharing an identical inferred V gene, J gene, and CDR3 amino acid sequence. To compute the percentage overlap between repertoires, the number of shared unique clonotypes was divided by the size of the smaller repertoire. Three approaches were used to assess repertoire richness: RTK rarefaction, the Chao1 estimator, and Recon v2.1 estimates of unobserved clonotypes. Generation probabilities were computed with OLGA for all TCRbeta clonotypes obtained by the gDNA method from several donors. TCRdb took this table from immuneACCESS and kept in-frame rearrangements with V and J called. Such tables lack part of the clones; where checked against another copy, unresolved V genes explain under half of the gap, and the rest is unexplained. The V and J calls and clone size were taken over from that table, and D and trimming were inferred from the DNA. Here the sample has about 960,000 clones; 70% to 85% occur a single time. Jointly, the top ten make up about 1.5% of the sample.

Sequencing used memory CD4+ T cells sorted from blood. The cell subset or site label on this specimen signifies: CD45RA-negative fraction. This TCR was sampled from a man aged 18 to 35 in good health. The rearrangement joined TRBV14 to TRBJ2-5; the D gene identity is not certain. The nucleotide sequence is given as TGTGCCAGCAGCCAAGATCTGATTGGGACCCAGTACTTC. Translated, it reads CASSQDLIGTQYF.